The clone carrying this T cell receptor beta chain was observed at least ten times. The antigen is unknown. This specimen belongs to a study of identical twins. Study-level findings and limits: Modelling underestimated the level of out-of-frame TCR alpha sharing observed in monozygotic twins. Surplus twin overlap in beta out-of-frame sequences was less pronounced.

CDR3 size: 11 residues. The ends were cut back, 6 bases at V and 5 bases at J, with 8 bases in the middle. cDNA carried unique molecular identifiers, and a universal primer site was added by template switching. TCRdb redid the calling of the 5' RACE reads with MiXCR, one entry per CDR3 protein. The table records around 470,000 distinct CDR3 sequences, 12% to 15% of them present only once. This sample was also put to use in a study of yellow fever vaccine responses in identical twins. From that study: Among the twins, the vaccine T cell response reportedly seemed partly convergent and partly personalized.

The receptor comes from a woman between 18 and 29 years old in good health. The chain has TRBV12-3 or TRBV12-4 and TRBJ2-7; D is unresolved. Specimen: CD4+ T cells sorted from blood. This CDR3 reads CASRKVNEQYF. The CDR3 DNA is TGTGCCAGCAGAAAGGTCAACGAGCAGTACTTC.